This T cell receptor (beta chain) was captured in a study of T cell changes during pregnancy in multiple sclerosis. Profiling relied on immunoSEQ multiplex PCR, and the TCRdb table lists in-frame clones only, not all of them. Counted here are around 60,000 clones, 80% to 90% occurring once; the ten biggest clones make up about 2.3%. Trimming took 5 bases from V and 1 from J; bases not matched to a gene: 7. From germline, CDR1 is SGHRS and CDR2 YFSETQ. The CDR3 runs to 15 residues. This receptor was identified in a female donor with multiple sclerosis, enrolled in a pregnancy study. J is TRBJ2-7 and V is TRBV5-1; 9 bases fit TRBD2. The sample in question was peripheral blood, obtained in the first trimester of pregnancy. The CDR3 DNA is TGCGCCAGCAGAATTTCGACTAGCGGATCCTACGAGCAGTACTTC. This codes for CASRISTSGSYEQYF. Supplemented by reference TRBV5-1 and TRBJ2-7, the full variable domain reads KAGVTQTPRYLIKTRGQQVTLSCSPISGHRSVSWYQQTPGQGLQFLFEYFSETQRNKGNFPGRFSGRQFSNSRSEMNVSTLELGDSALYLCASRISTSGSYEQYFGPGTRLTVT.